Here is one T cell receptor beta chain with its context. These data are taken from a study of blood T cell repertoires in COVID-19. Background on the study: Whether acute or convalescent, the COVID-19 samples came from the United States, Italy and Spain. PBMCs, B-cell-depleted T cells, or T cells were the source of the cDNA or gDNA that made up the material.

Unmatched junction bases numbered 2, after V lost 1 base and J lost 3 bases. The germline gives CDR1 SGHTA, CDR2 FQGNSA. The CDR3 contains 14 residues. In the original processing: Reference gene primer amplification gave nucleated cell count estimates. Sequencing was performed with immunoSEQ multiplex PCR; in TCRdb, only in-frame clones are kept and a portion is missing. The V and J calls and clone size come from that table; D and trimming were worked out from the DNA. The sample has about 220,000 clones; 75% to 85% are singletons. J is TRBJ1-1 and V is TRBV7-2, with 7 bases fitting TRBD1. This clonotype originated in a human donor in a cohort sampled during active COVID-19. Sequenced input: peripheral blood. The DNA for the CDR3 is TGTGCCAGCAGCTTAGAGCAGGGGGACACTGAAGCTTTCTTT. This translates into CASSLEQGDTEAFF.